The 23 T cell receptor beta chains listed next were all sequenced from one sample in a study of blood T cells in healthy people across ages. Through a sample-barcoded 5' primer and a J-beta primer mix, a second PCR was run for roughly 6 to 12 cycles. TCRdb fed the 5' RACE reads into MiXCR, producing one record per CDR3 protein. The sample gives about 700,000 distinct CDR3 sequences, roughly 30% of which show up once; approximately 15% is in the top ten. The sequenced material came from blood. These receptors originate from a woman at least 80 years old in good health.

This clonotype was counted many times. The chain has TRBV6-2 or TRBV6-3 and TRBJ1-5, with D maybe TRBD1 (6 bases). Germline CDR1 reads MNHEY; CDR2 reads SVGEGT. The CDR3 loop spans 14 amino acids. V gave up 7 bases and J gave up 3 bases, with 13 bases separating them. Written as DNA, the CDR3 is TGTGCCAGCACCCGGACAGACTTCAATCAGCCCCAGCATTTT. Translating it yields CASTRTDFNQPQHF.

This clonotype was counted ten times or more. The genes are TRBV20-1 and TRBJ1-5; 7 nucleotides line up with TRBD1. Germline assignment: CDR1 DFQATT and CDR2 SNEGSKA (reference sequence). V lost 6 bases and J lost 0; bases outside the gene matches: 5. The CDR3 is 14 amino acids. The CDR3 nucleotides read TGCAGTGCCCAAGGGGACAGTAGCAATCAGCCCCAGCATTTT. This translates into CSAQGDSSNQPQHF.

For this clonotype: One base away lies a much larger clone, so this may be a sequencing read error. This chain joins TRBV6-1 and TRBJ2-7; the match to TRBD1 covers 10 bases. This CDR3 region has 14 residues. V dropped 5 bases and J dropped 7; count of bases not matched to a gene: 8. Germline CDR1 and CDR2: MNHNS and SASEGT. The chain's CDR3 is CASSPRTGGNEQYF. CDR3 DNA sequence: TGTGCCAGCAGTCCCCGGACAGGGGGGAATGAGCAGTACTTC.

This clonotype was found a few times. This may stem from a read error, because a much larger clone lies one nucleotide away. J is TRBJ2-3 and V is TRBV30; D ambiguous. Germline V lookup: CDR1 GTSNPN, CDR2 SVGIG (reference sequence). The V gene lost 3 bases and the J gene lost 0 bases, with 10 bases spanning the gap. This CDR3 region has 14 residues. CDR3 nucleotide sequence: TGTGCCTGGAGGGTTGCCGCGAGCACAGATACGCAGTATTTT. This translates into CAWRVAASTDTQYF.

This clonotype was picked up many times. The chain has TRBV5-5 and TRBJ2-1; 10 nucleotides line up with TRBD1. The length of the CDR3 is 14 residues. From germline, CDR1 is SGHKS and CDR2 YYEKEE (reference sequence). Losses at the gene ends were 3 bases for V and 6 bases for J; bases not matched to a gene: 3. The CDR3 nucleotides are TGTGCCAGCAGCTCCGGGACAGGGGCCAATGAGCAGTTCTTC. Translating it yields CASSSGTGANEQFF.

The chain combines TRBV9 with TRBJ1-5, with 8 nucleotides matching TRBD1. Trimming cost V 3 bases and J 4 bases; bases outside gene matches: 6. The germline V gene has CDR1 SGDLS and CDR2 YYNGEE. This CDR3 has 15 residues. CDR3 DNA: TGTGCCAGCAGCGCCTCAGGGGGCCTGAATCAGCCCCAGCATTTT. This translates into CASSASGGLNQPQHF.

A note on this clonotype: A much larger clone differs by one base, so this may be a read error. V is TRBV12-3 or TRBV12-4 and J is TRBJ2-3; 7 positions match TRBD2. The CDR3 has 14 residues. Losses at the gene ends were 6 bases for V and 4 bases for J; bases not matched to a gene: 7. CDR3 nucleotide sequence: TGTGCCAGCAGGGTCGGGGGGACGTCAGATACGCAGTATTTT. Its translation is CASRVGGTSDTQYF.

This clonotype was seen a handful of times. The chain carries TRBV20-1 and TRBJ1-5; perhaps TRBD1 as D (5 bases). The CDR3 extends over 15 amino acids. Germline CDR1 DFQATT, CDR2 SNEGSKA (reference sequence). V dropped 6 bases and J dropped 1 base, with 16 bases sitting between them. CDR3 nucleotides: TGCAGTGCCCCTAGGGCAGGGAGCAGCAATCAGCCCCAGCATTTT. It translates to CSAPRAGSSNQPQHF.

V and J are TRBV29-1 and TRBJ2-7, with 8 bases matching TRBD1. V was pared by 4 bases and J by 2 bases, with 4 bases of the junction left unmatched. CDR1 SQVTM and CDR2 ANQGSEA come from the germline V gene. CDR3 length equals 13 residues. The CDR3: CSVARGPAYEQYF. Written as DNA, the CDR3 is TGCAGCGTTGCCAGGGGGCCGGCCTACGAGCAGTACTTC.

The sample holds many counts of this clonotype. The J gene is TRBJ1-2, the V gene TRBV7-2, with 7 positions matching TRBD1. This CDR3 contains 15 residues. V dropped 5 bases and J dropped 10; count of bases not matched to a gene: 16. CDR1 is SGHTA and CDR2 is FQGNSA in the germline V gene. For the CDR3, the DNA is TGTGCCAGCAGCCCCGGTCTGGAGACAGGGTACTTCTACACCTTC. Encoded protein: CASSPGLETGYFYTF.

This chain connects TRBV7-2 to TRBJ1-1, with no clear D. This CDR3 comprises 15 residues. V dropped 1 base and J dropped 1 base, with 10 bases sitting between them. Germline CDR1 and CDR2: SGHTA and FQGNSA. The CDR3 nucleotides are TGTGCCAGCAGCTTAGTCGGGGTTTGGAACACTGAAGCTTTCTTT. This translates into CASSLVGVWNTEAFF.

This clonotype was recorded many times. The chain has TRBV3-1 and TRBJ2-1; D may be TRBD2 (6 bases). Germline V CDR1 and CDR2: LGHDT, YNNKEL (reference sequence). V gave up 0 bases and J gave up 9 bases, with 15 bases separating them. This CDR3 spans 15 amino acids. This chain's CDR3 is CASSQDAGRWGEQFF. Written as DNA, the CDR3 is TGTGCCAGCAGCCAAGACGCGGGAAGGTGGGGTGAGCAGTTCTTC.

The sample holds many counts of this clonotype. The chain links TRBV7-9 to TRBJ1-4; TRBD1 aligns across 8 bases. Trimming took 5 bases from V and 0 from J; bases not matched to a gene: 14. Germline V lookup: CDR1 SEHNR, CDR2 FQNEAQ (reference sequence). The CDR3 is made up of 19 amino acids. The CDR3 sequence: CASSPRGTGVFATNEKLFF. CDR3 DNA: TGTGCCAGCAGCCCCCGGGGGACAGGAGTTTTTGCAACTAATGAAAAACTGTTTTTT.

There are a few counts of this clonotype. This may stem from a read error, because a much larger clone lies one nucleotide away. The gene calls are TRBV13 and TRBJ2-1, with a weak D call TRBD2 (6 bases). The CDR3 covers 14 residues. CDR1 and CDR2 from the germline V gene are PRHDT and FYEKMQ (reference sequence). V lost 4 bases and J 10 bases, leaving 17 bases between the germline ends. CDR3 loop: CASSSRKESGEQFF. CDR3 sequence (DNA): TGTGCCAGCAGCTCACGTAAGGAGAGCGGGGAGCAGTTCTTC.

A note on this clonotype: This may be a read error: a much more frequent sequence differs by one nucleotide. The chain joins TRBV7-2 to TRBJ1-2; weak D call: TRBD1 (5 bases). Trimming stripped 4 bases from V and 6 bases from J, with 15 bases between. The CDR3 is 14 residues long. CDR1 is SGHTA and CDR2 is FQGNSA in the germline V gene. The CDR3 coding sequence is TGTGCCAGCAGCTGTCAAAGGGGTGGGGATGGCTACACCTTC. It codes for CASSCQRGGDGYTF.

This clonotype was picked up a small number of times. The chain has TRBV13 and TRBJ1-6, with 9 bases lining up with TRBD1. CDR3 size: 13 residues. With V trimmed by 5 bases and J by 14 bases, 7 bases remained unmatched. Germline V CDR1 and CDR2: PRHDT, FYEKMQ (reference sequence). CDR3 nucleotide sequence: TGTGCCAGCAGCGACGGGACAGGGATAACCCTCCACTTT. Protein product: CASSDGTGITLHF.

Ten or more counts support this clonotype. The chain employs TRBV6-1 and TRBJ2-3; 10 bases are a match to TRBD2. The CDR3 length is 15 residues. Losses at the gene ends were 3 bases for V and 0 bases for J; bases not matched to a gene: 0. CDR1 is MNHNS and CDR2 is SASEGT in the germline V gene. The CDR3 region is CASSEGLASTDTQYF. For the CDR3, the DNA is TGTGCCAGCAGTGAGGGACTAGCGAGCACAGATACGCAGTATTTT.

V usage is TRBV29-1 and J usage is TRBJ2-5; D is ambiguous. Germline assignment: CDR1 SQVTM and CDR2 ANQGSEA. The CDR3 covers 13 residues. Trimming took 6 bases from V and 4 from J, leaving 15 bases between them. The CDR3 DNA is TGCAGCGTGGGCGACACACTGGGAGAGACCCAGTACTTC. Amino acids: CSVGDTLGETQYF.

This clonotype was picked up many times. This chain joins TRBV7-3 and TRBJ2-1; TRBD2 aligns across 7 bases. This CDR3 is built from 17 residues. The V and J ends lost 5 bases and 0 bases, in that order; junction bases with no gene match: 10. Germline V gene lookup returns CDR1 SGHTA and CDR2 FQGTGA. The CDR3 nucleotides read TGTGCCAGCAGCCCACTTGGGGCGGGGGACTCCTACAATGAGCAGTTCTTC. This translates into CASSPLGAGDSYNEQFF.

This clonotype was recorded many times. J is TRBJ2-1 and V is TRBV6-5; the match to TRBD1 covers 7 bases. Looked up from germline, CDR1 is MNHEY and CDR2 is SVGAGI. V shed 10 bases and J 5 bases; nucleotides not matched to a gene: 5. The CDR3 covers 12 residues. The CDR3 nucleotides read TGTGCCATCAAAGGGACAGACAATGAGCAGTTCTTC. Amino acid sequence: CAIKGTDNEQFF.

This clonotype was recorded at least ten times. This clone may be a read error of a much larger clone one base away. The chain's CDR3 is CSAIRTGSYNEQYF. The DNA for the CDR3 is TGCAGTGCTATAAGGACAGGGTCCTACAATGAGCAGTACTTC. J is TRBJ2-1 and V is TRBV20-1; 8 positions match TRBD1. Matching the DNA end better, TRBJ2-7 makes the J call doubtful. The CDR3 spans 14 residues. The germline CDR1 and CDR2 sequences are DFQATT and SNEGSKA (reference sequence).

This clonotype was observed many times. The rearrangement joins TRBV7-2 to TRBJ1-1; maybe TRBD1 (6 bases). The germline gives CDR1 SGHTA, CDR2 FQGNSA. The V end was cut by 3 bases, the J end by 10 bases, with 15 bases between. The CDR3 consists of 13 residues. CDR3 nucleotides: TGTGCCAGCAGCTTGGGACACCGATCGAGAGCTTTCTTT. As protein: CASSLGHRSRAFF.

Details on this clonotype: Possible read error: a much larger clone is one base away. This rearrangement joins TRBV20-1 to TRBJ2-7; 11 positions match TRBD2. The CDR3 is made up of 16 amino acids. The V gene's germline CDR1 is DFQATT and CDR2 SNEGSKA (reference sequence). V lost 8 bases, J lost 2 bases, and 14 bases stayed unmatched. CDR3 loop: CSTSLLTSGETYEQYF. The CDR3 coding sequence is TGCAGTACTTCCCTCCTGACTAGCGGGGAGACCTACGAGCAGTACTTC.